The rows below give T cell receptor beta chains drawn from one sample of a study of T-cell reconstitution after alpha-beta-depleted transplantation in children. In TCRdb, the PCR reads were re-called with MiXCR into one record per CDR3 protein. The sample consists of 400,000 to 550,000 distinct CDR3 sequences, approximately 10% of them appearing once. The source was PBMCs, collected before TCRalphabeta/CD19-depleted stem cell transplant. These receptors were collected from a child aged 2-15 years with inherited bone marrow failure, due to receive a stem cell transplant. Each CDR3 is given with its conserved first and last residue. A D gene is named only where the DNA matches it firmly. Where a row states a size, it is once, few, many or the class of an expanded clone; other rows omit it.

abundance	j_gene	v_gene	d_gene	CDR3nt	CDR3aa
.	TRBJ2-7	TRBV19	.	TGTGCCAGTAGTATCCCCGGGTCCGGAACTCCCTACGAGCAGTACTTC	CASSIPGSGTPYEQYF
.	TRBJ1-3	TRBV6-5	.	TGTGCCAGCAGTTACGGCAGGCGATACTCTGGAAACACCATATATTTT	CASSYGRRYSGNTIYF
many	TRBJ1-5	TRBV6-1	.	TGTGCCAGCAGACTTACATTCAACCAGCCCCAGCATTTT	CASRLTFNQPQHF
many	TRBJ2-5	TRBV4-3	.	TGCGCCAGCAGCCGATATCGGGTGGGGGAGACCCAGTACTTC	CASSRYRVGETQYF
.	TRBJ2-7	TRBV5-4	TRBD1	TGTGCCAGCAGCACCTCGGCCGGGACAGGATCCTACGAGCAGTACTTC	CASSTSAGTGSYEQYF
many	TRBJ2-5	TRBV3-1	TRBD1	TGTGCCAGCAGCCCGCCCCGGACAGGGATAACGTGGCAAGAGACCCAGTACTTC	CASSPPRTGITWQETQYF
few	TRBJ2-1	TRBV20-1	TRBD2	TGCAGTGCTAGCGGGAGGAACTACAATGAGCAGTTCTTC	CSASGRNYNEQFF
many	TRBJ1-2	TRBV5-1	.	TGCGCCAGCAGCTTGGAAGTAGGGGAGATCTATGGCTACACCTTC	CASSLEVGEIYGYTF
many	TRBJ2-5	TRBV11-2	TRBD1	TGTGCCAGCAGCATTCCGACAGGGGGCCAGTACCAAGAGACCCAGTACTTC	CASSIPTGGQYQETQYF
many	TRBJ2-1	TRBV29-1	TRBD2	TGCAGCGTACCCGGGCGGCCAGCGGGAGGCCGATCCCACTACAATGAGCAGTTCTTC	CSVPGRPAGGRSHYNEQFF
many	TRBJ2-1	TRBV20-1	TRBD2	TGCAGTGCTACCGCAGCGGGAGGGACCTACAATGAGCAGTTCTTC	CSATAAGGTYNEQFF
many	TRBJ1-6	TRBV15	TRBD1	TGTGCCACCAGCACGAGGACAGGGAGCTACTATAATTCACCCCTCCACTTT	CATSTRTGSYYNSPLHF
many	TRBJ2-1	TRBV15	.	TGTGCCACCAGCAGGCTAGCGTTCAATGAGCAGTTCTTC	CATSRLAFNEQFF
many	TRBJ1-5	TRBV28	.	TGTGCCAGCACGAGCCACCGAATTGCAAATCAGCCCCAGCATTTT	CASTSHRIANQPQHF
many	TRBJ2-1	TRBV27	.	TGTGCCAGCAGTTTATCGATGCAGTACAATGAGCAGTTCTTC	CASSLSMQYNEQFF
many	TRBJ2-7	TRBV11-2	TRBD2	TGTGCCAGCAGCTTAGTTAAGGGACTAGCGGGTCCCGAGCAGTACTTC	CASSLVKGLAGPEQYF
few	TRBJ2-7	TRBV6-2/TRBV6-3	TRBD2	TGTGCCAGCAGTTACCCGGCGGGACTAGCGGGAGTGGGGCAGTACTTC	CASSYPAGLAGVGQYF
many	TRBJ2-1	TRBV7-9	TRBD2	TGTGCCAGCACCCATCTAGCGGGAGTCACTGAGCAGTTCTTC	CASTHLAGVTEQFF
.	TRBJ2-1	TRBV20-1	.	TGCAGTGCTAGAGATGGGGGCGGGAGAGCAATCAATGAGCAGTTCTTC	CSARDGGGRAINEQFF
few	TRBJ2-7	TRBV20-1	TRBD2	TGCAGTGCCCTCTTCGGCGGGAGCTACGAGCAGTACTTC	CSALFGGSYEQYF
many	TRBJ2-2	TRBV7-2	.	TGTGCCAGCAGCAAAATCCCAACAGCTAACACCGGGGAGCTGTTTTTT	CASSKIPTANTGELFF
many	TRBJ2-1	TRBV20-1	TRBD2	TGCAGTGCTAGAGCTGAGGGACTAGCGGGAGGGAATGAGCAGTTCTTC	CSARAEGLAGGNEQFF
many	TRBJ2-5	TRBV12-3/TRBV12-4	TRBD1	TGTGCCAGCAGTAGACAGGGTTTGGAGACCCAGTACTTC	CASSRQGLETQYF
.	TRBJ1-2	TRBV20-1	.	TGCAGTCAGTGGGGGGGCTCCGACTATGGCTACACCTTC	CSQWGGSDYGYTF
few	TRBJ1-2	TRBV30	.	TGTGCCTGGAGTGTTGGGTGGCAACAATCTAACTATGGCTACACCTTC	CAWSVGWQQSNYGYTF
.	TRBJ2-7	TRBV5-1	.	TGCGCCAGCAGTACGGAGGGTCCCTACGAGCAGTACTTC	CASSTEGPYEQYF
many	TRBJ2-6	TRBV29-1	.	TGCAGCGTTGAAGTTGCCGAGTCTGGGGCCAACGTCCTGACTTTC	CSVEVAESGANVLTF
many	TRBJ2-1	TRBV29-1	.	TGCAGCCCCATGACAGCTAGCAATGAGCAGTTCTTC	CSPMTASNEQFF
few	TRBJ2-6	TRBV12-3/TRBV12-4	.	TGTGCCAGCAGTTTCTTGGGCTCTGGGGCCAACGTCCTGACTTTC	CASSFLGSGANVLTF
many	TRBJ2-1	TRBV5-4	.	TGTGCCAGCAGCCTACCAACAGCAGACTGGTCTCTTGAGCAGTTCTTC	CASSLPTADWSLEQFF
many	TRBJ2-2	TRBV12-3/TRBV12-4	TRBD1	TGTGCCAGCAGTTTTGGACCGGGACAGAGGGTGACCGGGGAGCTGTTTTTT	CASSFGPGQRVTGELFF
many	TRBJ1-1	TRBV20-1	.	TGCAGTGCTAGACCCCCGGACCTTATGAACACTGAAGCTTTCTTT	CSARPPDLMNTEAFF
many	TRBJ1-2	TRBV20-1	.	TGCAGTGCTAGACAGGGGACCAACTATGGCTACACCTTC	CSARQGTNYGYTF
many	TRBJ2-7	TRBV7-9	.	TGTGCCAGCCAAATGGGGGGTAACTCCTACGAGCAGTACTTC	CASQMGGNSYEQYF
many	TRBJ2-1	TRBV5-6	TRBD2	TGTGCCAGCAGCCTAGACCGGACTAGCCCGCAGTTCTTC	CASSLDRTSPQFF
many	TRBJ1-5	TRBV2	TRBD1	TGTGCCAGCAGGGCCACAGGGGGCAGGCAGCCCCAGCATTTT	CASRATGGRQPQHF
.	TRBJ2-1	TRBV12-3/TRBV12-4	TRBD2	TGTGCCAGCAGCCCCTATGGGACTAGCGGGAGGGCATCCTACAATGAGCAGTTCTTC	CASSPYGTSGRASYNEQFF
many	TRBJ2-3	TRBV29-1	.	TGCAGCGTTGAAGATGGTGGGACAGATACGCAGTATTTT	CSVEDGGTDTQYF
many	TRBJ1-1	TRBV12-3/TRBV12-4	.	TGTGCCAGCAGTTTTGCAGGACCACTCACTGAAGCTTTCTTT	CASSFAGPLTEAFF
once	TRBJ2-2	TRBV4-3	TRBD2	TGCGCCAGCAGCCAAGTGATGAGCGGGGAGGCAGAGATGTTTTTT	CASSQVMSGEAEMFF
few	TRBJ2-7	TRBV20-1	.	TGCAGTGCTAGTGTCCAAAACTACGAGCAGTACTTC	CSASVQNYEQYF